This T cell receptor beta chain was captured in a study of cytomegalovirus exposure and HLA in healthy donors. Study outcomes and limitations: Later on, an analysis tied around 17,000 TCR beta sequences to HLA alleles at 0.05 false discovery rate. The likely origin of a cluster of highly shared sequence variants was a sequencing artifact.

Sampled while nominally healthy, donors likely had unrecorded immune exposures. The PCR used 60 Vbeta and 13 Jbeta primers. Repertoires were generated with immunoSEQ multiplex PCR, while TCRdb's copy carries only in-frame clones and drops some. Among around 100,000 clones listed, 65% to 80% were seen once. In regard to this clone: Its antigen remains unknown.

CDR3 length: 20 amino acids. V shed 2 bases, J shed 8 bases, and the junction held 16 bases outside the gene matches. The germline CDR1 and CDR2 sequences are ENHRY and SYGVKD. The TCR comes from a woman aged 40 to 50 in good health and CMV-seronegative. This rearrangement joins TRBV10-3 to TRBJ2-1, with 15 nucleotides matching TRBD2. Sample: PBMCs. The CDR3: CAISEVLGGRTSGGGYEQFF. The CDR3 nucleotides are TGTGCCATCAGTGAGGTGCTTGGCGGCCGGACTAGCGGGGGGGGGTATGAGCAGTTCTTC.